These T cell receptor beta chains were read from a single sample in a study of human T cells and chemical hapten exposure. TCRdb independently ran MiXCR on the RACE reads; one entry per CDR3 protein. The sample holds approximately 49,000 distinct CDR3 sequences; roughly 9.5% are singletons and the top ten take roughly 4.4%. This specimen was whole blood, taken in connection with sensitization to the hapten diphenylcyclopropenone (DPC). The receptors here all came from a woman aged 45-60 years with alopecia areata. Some clones in this sample may be carry-over from other donors' samples. The conserved cysteine and the conserved F or W are not part of the CDR3 here. D genes are given only for firm matches.

v_call	d_call	j_call	cdr3_aa
TRBV5-1	TRBD1	TRBJ1-1	ASSQGTGANTEAF
TRBV29-1	.	TRBJ2-1	SVESLKGVYNEQF
TRBV7-9	.	TRBJ1-1	ASSDRNTEAF
TRBV7-2	TRBD2	TRBJ2-3	ASSRAPSGSGTDTQY
TRBV30	TRBD2	TRBJ2-1	AWNSGTSDYNEQF
TRBV3-1	.	TRBJ1-1	ASSQDPGGGNTEAF
TRBV28	TRBD1	TRBJ2-7	ASRPHKGTGDSEQY
TRBV9	TRBD2	TRBJ2-1	ASRKLAGASNEQF
TRBV6-5	.	TRBJ1-4	ASSATGTLGGLF
TRBV11-2	TRBD1	TRBJ1-1	ASSFGQGASAF
TRBV29-1	TRBD1	TRBJ2-7	SVPGQGAYEQY
TRBV12-3/TRBV12-4	.	TRBJ1-1	ASSLARIGLRGVSTEAF
TRBV13	TRBD1	TRBJ1-6	ASQSQGLNSPLH
TRBV20-1	TRBD1	TRBJ1-1	SARTGQSTEAF
TRBV20-1	.	TRBJ1-1	SANLRGDTEAF
TRBV29-1	TRBD1	TRBJ1-2	SVKGALGYT
TRBV6-5	TRBD1	TRBJ2-7	ASSTSGGGSYEQY
TRBV30	.	TRBJ2-5	AWRPRSQETQY
TRBV7-9	TRBD1	TRBJ2-5	ASSIYRTGETQY
TRBV28	TRBD2	TRBJ2-7	ASSSASGTYEQY
TRBV30	.	TRBJ1-6	AWSSTSDSPLH
TRBV11-3	TRBD2	TRBJ2-1	ASSLGLAGVYNEQF
TRBV20-1	TRBD1	TRBJ2-5	SATQPRGRWTQY
TRBV27	.	TRBJ2-1	ASSSTGYAVDEQF
TRBV20-1	TRBD2	TRBJ2-3	STVTSVMQY
TRBV3-1	.	TRBJ2-7	ASSQRYLERGEQY
TRBV5-1	.	TRBJ2-7	ASTRTEVGEQY
TRBV29-1	.	TRBJ2-7	SVSEVLGRTLLTYEQY
TRBV29-1	TRBD2	TRBJ2-1	SEAAWTSAAEQF
TRBV29-1	.	TRBJ2-7	SVEQGRYEQY
TRBV7-9	.	TRBJ1-6	ASSLSGGFTSPLH
TRBV20-1	.	TRBJ2-5	SARAGTTQETQY
TRBV29-1	TRBD2	TRBJ2-7	SVAPAGGYEQY
TRBV28	TRBD1	TRBJ2-5	ASSNDRAPQETQY
TRBV30	.	TRBJ2-3	AWSRGLAADTQY
TRBV28	.	TRBJ2-7	ASSQGRLEQY
TRBV29-1	TRBD1	TRBJ2-1	SVEPGQGVSYNEQF
TRBV28	.	TRBJ2-3	ATSTGSTDTQY
TRBV6-2/TRBV6-3	.	TRBJ1-5	ASSYASHQPQH
TRBV12-2	.	TRBJ2-7	ASRLFQRAYEQY
TRBV9	.	TRBJ2-7	ASSVEGAFSYEQY
TRBV7-9	TRBD2	TRBJ2-1	GTTVSGFGYNEQF
TRBV20-1	TRBD2	TRBJ2-5	SARDGTSQETQY
TRBV5-1	.	TRBJ2-3	ASSLLDTQY
TRBV5-4	.	TRBJ2-5	ASSLGGRAQETQY
TRBV7-2	.	TRBJ1-3	ASSPTRVFSGNTIY
TRBV27	.	TRBJ1-1	ASSPVGSQAF
TRBV20-1	TRBD2	TRBJ2-1	SARLAGGINEQF
TRBV5-8	.	TRBJ2-6	ASSYRGANVLT